These 21 T cell receptor beta chains were all obtained from the same sample, sequenced in a study of untreated major depressive disorder. Measured with immunoSEQ multiplex PCR; TCRdb has only the in-frame clones, and not every one. The profile shows tens of thousands of clones, about 93% of them singletons. The sequencing sample was made of CD4+ T cells from PBMCs. These receptor sequences come from a man aged 25-45 years in good health.

Here the CDR3 DNA reads TGCGCCAGCAGCTGGAGAGGGGCCGAGGATACGCAGTATTTT. Amino acids: CASSWRGAEDTQYF. The chain combines TRBV5-1 with TRBJ2-3; D possibly uses TRBD1 or TRBD2 (5 bases each). V was shortened by 3 bases and J by 6 bases, with 14 bases between the two germline ends. Germline CDR1 SGHRS, CDR2 YFSETQ. The CDR3 length is 14 residues.

The CDR3 region is CASSFPQRGNPYEQYF. The CDR3 DNA follows: TGTGCCAGCAGCTTCCCTCAGCGAGGGAACCCCTACGAGCAGTACTTC. V is TRBV5-6 and J is TRBJ2-7; tentative D call: TRBD2 (5 bases). Germline CDR1 is SGHDT and CDR2 is YYEEEE. Deletions cut 2 bases from V and 2 bases from J, with 17 bases between. The CDR3 extends over 16 amino acids.

This clone was seen a few times. CDR3 sequence reads: CASSRDRGSYGYTF. CDR3 in DNA: TGTGCCAGCAGCCGGGACAGGGGGAGCTATGGCTACACCTTC. The chain has TRBV7-8 and TRBJ1-2, with 11 bases fitting TRBD1. The CDR3 contains 14 residues. CDR1 and CDR2 from the germline V gene are SGHVS and FQNEAQ. V shed 5 bases and J 4 bases; nucleotides not matched to a gene: 3.

The chain joins TRBV6-5 to TRBJ2-7; 11 nucleotides line up with TRBD2. Looked up from germline, CDR1 is MNHEY and CDR2 is SVGAGI. Trimming took 6 bases from V and 5 from J; bases not matched to a gene: 9. This CDR3 comprises 15 residues. The CDR3 reads CASSAPSGRNDEQYF. As DNA, the CDR3 is TGTGCCAGCAGCGCTCCTAGCGGGAGGAACGACGAGCAGTACTTC.

The chain employs TRBV10-3 and TRBJ2-3, with a tentative D call TRBD2 (6 bases). Trimming took 4 bases from V and 2 from J, leaving 10 bases between them. The CDR3 spans 14 residues. The germline V gene has CDR1 ENHRY and CDR2 SYGVKD. The CDR3 DNA reads as TGTGCCATCAGTGGGGGGGAAAACACAGATACGCAGTATTTT. This codes for CAISGGENTDTQYF.

This clone was picked up one time. The chain combines TRBV18 with TRBJ1-1, with D hard to call. The length of the CDR3 is 12 residues. The germline V and J ends were trimmed by 2 bases and 6 bases, with 7 bases remaining between them. CDR1 KGHSH and CDR2 LQKENI come from the germline V gene. In nucleotides, the CDR3 is TGTGCCAGCTCACCATCAGGAGCTGAAGCTTTCTTT. Translated: CASSPSGAEAFF.

The genes are TRBV6-5 and TRBJ1-1; 7 bases agree with TRBD1. V lost 6 bases to trimming and J lost 3 bases; unmatched junction nucleotides: 1. CDR1 and CDR2 (germline): MNHEY, SVGAGI. CDR3 length: 12 amino acids. The CDR3 coding sequence is TGTGCCAGCAGGACAGGGTACACTGAAGCTTTCTTT. It is translated as CASRTGYTEAFF.

This chain joins TRBV5-4 and TRBJ2-4, with 8 positions matching TRBD2. The V gene's germline CDR1 is SGHNT and CDR2 YYREEE (reference sequence). This CDR3 contains 14 residues. V was pared by 1 base and J by 16 bases, with 13 bases of the junction left unmatched. CDR3: CASSLKGSGGYEYF. The CDR3 bases are TGTGCCAGCAGCTTGAAAGGGAGCGGGGGTTACGAATACTTC.

CDR3 in DNA: TGTGCCAGCAGCGCCCGACAGAATCAGCCCCAGCATTTT. Encoded protein: CASSARQNQPQHF. The gene calls are TRBV5-6 and TRBJ1-5, with D tentatively TRBD1 (5 bases). There are 13 residues in the CDR3. Germline V gene sequence: CDR1 SGHDT, CDR2 YYEEEE. The V end was cut by 4 bases, the J end by 4 bases, with 9 bases between.

The chain couples TRBV9 to TRBJ2-2; 10 bases line up with TRBD2. V was clipped by 1 base and J by 4 bases; unmatched bases: 4. This CDR3 is 16 amino acids long. In germline, CDR1 is SGDLS, CDR2 YYNGEE. The chain's CDR3 is CASSVTSGTFTGELFF. CDR3 DNA: TGTGCCAGCAGCGTAACTAGCGGGACATTCACCGGGGAGCTGTTTTTT.

V gene TRBV11-1 combines with J gene TRBJ2-5, with D possibly TRBD1 on 6 matching bases. V lost 1 base to trimming and J lost 3 bases, with 9 bases between them. Germline CDR1 SGHAT, CDR2 FQDESV (reference sequence). CDR3 length: 14 amino acids. The CDR3 spells CASSLGNREETQYF. CDR3 coding DNA: TGTGCCAGCAGCTTAGGTAACAGGGAAGAGACCCAGTACTTC.

The chain employs TRBV20-1 and TRBJ1-3; no clear D. The CDR3 is 11 amino acids. Germline CDR1 and CDR2: DFQATT and SNEGSKA (reference sequence). CDR3 in amino acids: CSVTESDTIYF. The CDR3, as DNA: TGCAGCGTAACGGAGTCGGACACCATATATTTT.

CDR3 region: CASSPYPGQGYEQYF. The CDR3 nucleotides read TGTGCCAGCAGCCCATACCCGGGACAGGGCTACGAGCAGTACTTC. This chain joins TRBV5-6 and TRBJ2-7; TRBD1 matches 9 bases. The CDR3 is 15 amino acids. The junction had 8 bases not matched to a gene; V was cut back by 4 bases and J by 3 bases. Germline assignment: CDR1 SGHDT and CDR2 YYEEEE.

The rearrangement links TRBV5-1 to TRBJ2-7; D uncertain. V lost 0 bases, J lost 2 bases, and 9 bases lay in between. This CDR3 region has 14 residues. Germline CDR1 SGHRS, CDR2 YFSETQ. The CDR3 coding sequence is TGCGCCAGCAGCTTGGCGGCAGCAACCTACGAGCAGTACTTC. Translation gives CASSLAAATYEQYF.

This clone was seen just once. The chain has TRBV4-2 and TRBJ1-2; tentative D call: TRBD1 (6 bases). CDR1 and CDR2 from the germline V gene are LGHNA and YNFKEQ. The CDR3 extends over 15 amino acids. Trimming pared 8 bases from V and 4 bases from J, leaving 20 bases between. This chain's CDR3 is CASSSKGGELYGYTF. The CDR3 DNA is TGTGCCAGCTCCTCAAAAGGGGGGGAACTCTATGGCTACACCTTC.

The chain has TRBV5-6 and TRBJ1-1; 9 bases line up with TRBD1. The trim removed 3 bases at V and 3 bases at J, leaving 3 bases unmatched. This CDR3 is built from 14 residues. Germline CDR1 reads SGHDT; CDR2 reads YYEEEE. CDR3 sequence (DNA): TGTGCCAGCAGCTCGACAGGGGGAGACACTGAAGCTTTCTTT. This sequence encodes CASSSTGGDTEAFF. The full variable domain, its missing parts supplied by reference TRBV5-6 and TRBJ1-1, is DAGVTQSPTHLIKTRGQQVTLRCSPKSGHDTVSWYQQALGQGPQFIFQYYEEEERQRGNFPDRFSGHQFPNYSSELNVNALLLGDSALYLCASSSTGGDTEAFFGQGTRLTVV.

In nucleotides, the CDR3 is TGTGCCATCAGTGAGGGGCGGACGGGGGGGAATCAGCCCCAGCATTTT. Translation: CAISEGRTGGNQPQHF. This sequence joins TRBV10-3 and TRBJ1-5; possible D gene TRBD1, 5 bases. This CDR3 spans 16 amino acids. In germline, CDR1 is ENHRY, CDR2 SYGVKD. Trimming removed 2 bases from V and 4 bases from J, with 15 bases in between.

The V call is TRBV6-1, the J call TRBJ2-1, with D possibly being TRBD2 (6 bases). The ends were cut back, 8 bases at V and 4 bases at J, with 15 bases in the middle. Germline lookup yields CDR1 MNHNS and CDR2 SASEGT. The CDR3 is 14 residues long. Here the CDR3 DNA reads TGTGCCAGCTCCGTGAGGGCGGGATACAATGAGCAGTTCTTC. Amino acids: CASSVRAGYNEQFF.

The chain has TRBV9 and TRBJ2-5; D ambiguous. Germline V gives CDR1 SGDLS, CDR2 YYNGEE. This CDR3 region has 12 residues. V lost 4 bases and J lost 2, with 6 bases in between. CDR3 residues: CASSMGQETQYF. The CDR3 coding sequence is TGTGCCAGCAGCATGGGACAAGAGACCCAGTACTTC.

The chain recombines TRBV30 with TRBJ1-2; 8 bases map to TRBD1. Germline trimming cut 2 bases from V and 4 bases from J; bases unmatched to any gene: 6. The germline V gene encodes CDR1 GTSNPN and CDR2 SVGIG (reference sequence). This CDR3 contains 14 residues. Written as DNA, the CDR3 is TGTGCCTGGAGTTTAACAGGGGGGGTCTATGGCTACACCTTC. This translates into CAWSLTGGVYGYTF.

This chain connects TRBV7-3 to TRBJ2-3; 13 nucleotides line up with TRBD2. Germline assignment: CDR1 SGHTA and CDR2 FQGTGA. The CDR3 is 16 amino acids. The trim removed 2 bases at V and 2 bases at J, leaving 1 base unmatched. CDR3 DNA sequence: TGTGCCAGCAGCTTAGGACTAGCGGGGGCCACAGATACGCAGTATTTT. Translated: CASSLGLAGATDTQYF. Combining the CDR3 with reference TRBV7-3 and TRBJ2-3 gives the whole variable domain GAGVSQTPSNKVTEKGKYVELRCDPISGHTALYWYRQSLGQGPEFLIYFQGTGAADDSGLPNDRFFAVRPEGSVSTLKIQRTERGDSAVYLCASSLGLAGATDTQYFGPGTRLTVL.